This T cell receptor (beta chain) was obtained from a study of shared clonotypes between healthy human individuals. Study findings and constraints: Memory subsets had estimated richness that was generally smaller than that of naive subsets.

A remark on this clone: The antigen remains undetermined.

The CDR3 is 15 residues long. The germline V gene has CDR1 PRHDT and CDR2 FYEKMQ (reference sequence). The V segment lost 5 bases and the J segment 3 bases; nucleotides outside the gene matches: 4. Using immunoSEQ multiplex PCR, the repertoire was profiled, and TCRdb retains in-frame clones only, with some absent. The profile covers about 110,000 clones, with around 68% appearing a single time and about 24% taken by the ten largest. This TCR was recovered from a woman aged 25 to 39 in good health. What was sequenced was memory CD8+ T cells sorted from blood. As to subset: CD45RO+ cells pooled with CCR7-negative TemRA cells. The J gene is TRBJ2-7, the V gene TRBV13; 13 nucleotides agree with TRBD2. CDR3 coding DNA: TGTGCCAGCAGCGGGACTAGCGGGATGATCTACGAGCAGTACTTC. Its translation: CASSGTSGMIYEQYF. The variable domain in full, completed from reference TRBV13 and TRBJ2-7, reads AAGVIQSPRHLIKEKRETATLKCYPIPRHDTVYWYQQGPGQDPQFLISFYEKMQSDKGSIPDRFSAQQFSDYHSELNMSSLELGDSALYFCASSGTSGMIYEQYFGPGTRLTVT.